This TCR beta chain was observed in a study of neurological immune-mediated disorders. The CDR3 runs to 16 residues. Germline-derived CDR1 and CDR2 are SGHRS and YFSETQ. The V gene lost 3 bases and the J gene lost 3 bases, with 16 bases spanning the gap. TCRdb independently ran MiXCR on the 5' RACE reads; one entry per CDR3 protein. The table has 50,000 to 70,000 distinct CDR3 sequences, under 3.5% seen once; the top ten hold roughly 3.7%. The sample holds many counts of this clonotype. The V call is TRBV5-1, the J call TRBJ1-3; D uncertain. The clonotype originates from a man aged 40-49 years with multiple sclerosis. Sequenced input: PBMCs. The CDR3 DNA is TGCGCCAGCAGCTCCTATCCGCCTGGGCTTGGAAACACCATATATTTT. It specifies CASSSYPPGLGNTIYF.